This entry lists 17 T cell receptor beta chains sequenced from one sample in a study of early T cells in non-severe SARS-CoV-2 infection. TCRdb itself ran the 5' RACE reads through MiXCR, one entry per CDR3 protein. The sample consists of tens of thousands of distinct CDR3 sequences, about an eighth of them appearing once. Specimen: whole blood. These TCRs come from an adult who was a healthcare worker with PCR-confirmed SARS-CoV-2 infection or an uninfected control (not recorded which).

This chain connects TRBV29-1 to TRBJ2-5; the D gene is possibly TRBD1 (5 bases). CDR1 is SQVTM and CDR2 is ANQGSEA in the germline V gene. The CDR3 sequence is 11 residues long. V was cut by 7 bases and J by 4 bases, with 10 bases left in between. CDR3 residues: CSGRQRETQYF. DNA of the CDR3: TGCAGCGGACGACAGCGAGAGACCCAGTACTTC.

This chain uses TRBV20-1 with TRBJ2-1; 11 bases are a match to TRBD2. Germline trimming cut 5 bases from V and 5 bases from J; bases unmatched to any gene: 8. This CDR3 region has 15 residues. Per the germline V gene, CDR1 is DFQATT and CDR2 is SNEGSKA (reference sequence). CDR3: CSAFIAGGPHNEQFF. The CDR3 region has the DNA TGCAGTGCTTTTATAGCGGGAGGGCCGCACAATGAGCAGTTCTTC.

The rearrangement joins TRBV19 to TRBJ2-1, with 11 positions matching TRBD2. From germline, CDR1 is LNHDA and CDR2 SQIVND (reference sequence). V dropped 7 bases and J dropped 7; count of bases not matched to a gene: 3. This CDR3 is 13 amino acids long. CDR3 region: CASTLAGGNEQFF. In DNA form, the CDR3 reads TGTGCCAGTACCCTAGCGGGAGGAAATGAGCAGTTCTTC.

The chain combines TRBV20-1 with TRBJ1-2; possibly TRBD1 for D (6 bases). Germline loops: CDR1 DFQATT, CDR2 SNEGSKA (reference sequence). Trimming removed 3 bases from V and 0 bases from J, with 14 bases in between. This CDR3 comprises 15 residues. The CDR3 nucleotides are TGCAGTGCTAGGAGAGGACAGATCTCTAACTATGGCTACACCTTC. This gives the protein CSARRGQISNYGYTF.

The chain carries TRBV19 and TRBJ1-2; D is undetermined. The germline CDR1 and CDR2 sequences are LNHDA and SQIVND (reference sequence). CDR3 size: 13 residues. The germline V and J ends were trimmed by 3 bases and 0 bases, with 5 bases remaining between them. Here the CDR3 reads CASSIKSNYGYTF. The CDR3 DNA is TGTGCCAGTAGTATTAAGTCTAACTATGGCTACACCTTC.

The chain recombines TRBV13 with TRBJ2-1; no clear D. Trimming stripped 4 bases from V and 2 bases from J, with 18 bases between. Germline V CDR1 and CDR2: PRHDT, FYEKMQ (reference sequence). CDR3 size: 17 residues. CDR3 residues: CASSWSRWLGTYNEQFF. The DNA for the CDR3 is TGTGCCAGCAGCTGGTCCCGGTGGCTAGGTACCTACAATGAGCAGTTCTTC.

This chain joins TRBV6-4 and TRBJ2-1; 7 positions agree with TRBD2. The germline V gene encodes CDR1 MRHNA and CDR2 SNTAGT. V lost 5 bases to trimming and J lost 0 bases; unmatched junction nucleotides: 7. The CDR3 length is 16 residues. The CDR3 region has the DNA TGTGCCAGCAGTTTAGCTAGCGGAGGCTCCTACAATGAGCAGTTCTTC. This codes for CASSLASGGSYNEQFF.

The sample holds a few counts of this clonotype. The rearrangement uses TRBV6-1 and TRBJ2-7; 9 nucleotides match TRBD2. The V and J ends lost 6 bases and 6 bases, in that order; junction bases with no gene match: 12. The CDR3 totals 15 residues. CDR1 and CDR2 from the germline V gene are MNHNS and SASEGT. The CDR3 nucleotides read TGTGCCAGCAGCCCCTCAGAAGCGGGAGGCTCCGAGCAGTACTTC. Encoded protein: CASSPSEAGGSEQYF.

Ten or more counts support this clonotype. The V call is TRBV11-2, the J call TRBJ2-3; D gene uncertain. The CDR3 extends over 13 amino acids. Germline V gene sequence: CDR1 SGHAT, CDR2 FQNNGV. With 1 base removed from V and 9 bases from J, the gap between germline ends came to 11 bases. This chain's CDR3 is CASSLATLTTQYF. CDR3 DNA: TGTGCCAGCAGCTTAGCGACTCTAACGACGCAGTATTTT.

The chain combines TRBV20-1 with TRBJ2-5, with 8 bases fitting TRBD2. J gave up 3 bases and V 2 bases, and 8 bases lay outside the gene matches. The germline CDR1 and CDR2 sequences are DFQATT and SNEGSKA (reference sequence). This CDR3 contains 15 residues. The CDR3 sequence: CSARPGLAGKETQYF. In nucleotides, the CDR3 is TGCAGTGCTAGACCCGGGTTAGCGGGAAAAGAGACCCAGTACTTC.

This chain joins TRBV29-1 and TRBJ1-1, with 10 bases lining up with TRBD1. With 6 bases clipped from V and 0 bases from J, the junction kept 7 bases outside the gene matches. The CDR3 is made up of 15 amino acids. CDR1 is SQVTM, CDR2 ANQGSEA, per germline. For the CDR3, the DNA is TGCAGCGTCTCGGGACAGGGGTATATGAACACTGAAGCTTTCTTT. Residues: CSVSGQGYMNTEAFF.

V is TRBV29-1 and J is TRBJ2-5, with unresolved D. The length of the CDR3 is 13 residues. Germline assignment: CDR1 SQVTM and CDR2 ANQGSEA. The V and J ends lost 5 bases and 5 bases respectively, with 15 bases between them. The CDR3 loop reads CSVQLKGWETQYF. DNA for the CDR3: TGCAGCGTTCAACTAAAGGGCTGGGAGACCCAGTACTTC.

This clonotype was seen many times. The chain employs TRBV29-1 and TRBJ2-1; D not resolved. The CDR3 has 15 amino acids. The V gene lost 6 bases and the J gene lost 3 bases, with 18 bases spanning the gap. CDR1 is SQVTM, CDR2 ANQGSEA, per germline. CDR3 amino acids: CSVHAMAPGYNEQFF. CDR3 sequence (DNA): TGCAGCGTGCACGCTATGGCCCCGGGCTACAATGAGCAGTTCTTC.

This clonotype showed up just a few times. V is TRBV6-1 and J is TRBJ2-1, with D possibly being TRBD2 (5 bases). The CDR3 has 17 amino acids. V was clipped by 5 bases and J by 9 bases, with 26 bases between them. CDR1 is MNHNS and CDR2 is SASEGT in the germline V gene. CDR3: CASSHEGASLLVLEQFF. The CDR3 coding sequence is TGTGCCAGCAGTCACGAGGGAGCGTCACTCCTCGTACTTGAGCAGTTCTTC.

This clonotype has just a few counts. The chain recombines TRBV11-2 with TRBJ2-1, with TRBD1 matching 7 bases. The germline V gene has CDR1 SGHAT and CDR2 FQNNGV. The J segment lost 9 bases and the V segment lost 5 bases, leaving 7 bases of the junction unmatched. There are 13 residues in the CDR3. In DNA, the CDR3 is TGTGCCAGCAGCAACGACAGGGATGGTGAGCAGTTCTTC. Protein: CASSNDRDGEQFF.

This clonotype has more than one count but fewer than ten. The genes are TRBV6-2 or TRBV6-3 and TRBJ1-1; D uncertain. The CDR3 spans 16 residues. CDR1 and CDR2 from the germline V gene are MNHEY and SVGEGT. Trimming shortened V by 9 bases and J by 0 bases, and 20 bases separated the two germline ends. CDR3 protein: CASKKEFRRVNTEAFF. CDR3 coding DNA: TGTGCCAGTAAAAAGGAATTTAGGCGTGTGAACACTGAAGCTTTCTTT.

This clonotype was observed at least ten times. The genes are TRBV29-1 and TRBJ2-3; a weak D match, TRBD2 (5 bases). The CDR3 contains 10 residues. V shed 8 bases and J shed 6 bases, with 9 bases lying between them. CDR1 is SQVTM and CDR2 is ANQGSEA in the germline V gene. The CDR3: CSCRGDTQYF. CDR3 bases: TGCAGCTGCCGAGGGGATACGCAGTATTTT.